Reported below is one TCR beta chain. The antigen remains undetermined. This entry comes from a study of radiotherapy plus CTLA-4 blockade in lung cancer. Background on the study: There were objective responses in roughly a sixth of patients, and 31% had disease control. Study observations and caveats: Tumor-origin TCR clones grew in blood after radiotherapy plus ipilimumab. Reports identified early blood T cell clone dynamics, with interferon-beta, as the best response predictor.

Libraries were prepared by immunoSEQ multiplex PCR; TCRdb keeps only in-frame clonotypes and omits some of them. In the table there are tens of thousands of clones, 70% to 90% of which are singletons. The study gave focal radiation plus ipilimumab CTLA-4 blockade to patients with chemo-refractory metastatic non-small-cell lung cancer. Between the trimmed V and J ends, which lost 4 bases and 6 bases, there was a span of 10 bases. The CDR3 consists of 11 residues. Per germline, CDR1 DFQATT and CDR2 SNEGSKA (reference sequence). The sample here was peripheral blood, taken from a patient treated with radiotherapy plus ipilimumab. The clonotype comes from a human donor with non-small cell lung cancer whose response to radiotherapy plus ipilimumab could not be evaluated. This rearrangement joins TRBV20-1 to TRBJ2-7, with D tentatively TRBD1 (5 bases). CDR3 amino acids: CSATGILEQYF. The DNA of the CDR3 is TGCAGTGCTACAGGGATCCTCGAGCAGTACTTC.